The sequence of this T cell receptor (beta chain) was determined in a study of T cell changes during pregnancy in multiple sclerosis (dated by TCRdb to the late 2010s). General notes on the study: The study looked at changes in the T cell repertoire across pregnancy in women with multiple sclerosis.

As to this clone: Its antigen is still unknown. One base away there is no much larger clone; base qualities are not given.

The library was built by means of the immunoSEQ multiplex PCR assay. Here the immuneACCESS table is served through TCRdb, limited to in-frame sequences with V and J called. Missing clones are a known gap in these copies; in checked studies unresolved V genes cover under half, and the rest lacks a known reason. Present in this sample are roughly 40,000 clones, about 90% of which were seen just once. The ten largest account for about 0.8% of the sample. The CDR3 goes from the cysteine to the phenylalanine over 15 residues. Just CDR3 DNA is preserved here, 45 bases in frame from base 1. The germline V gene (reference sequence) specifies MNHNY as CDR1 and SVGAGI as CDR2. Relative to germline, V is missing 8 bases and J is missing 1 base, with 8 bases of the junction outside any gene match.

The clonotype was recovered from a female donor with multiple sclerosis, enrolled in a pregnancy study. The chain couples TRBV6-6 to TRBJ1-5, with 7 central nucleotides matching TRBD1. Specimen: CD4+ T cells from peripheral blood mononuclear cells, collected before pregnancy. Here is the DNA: TGTGCCAGCGGTCCGGGACAGCGAAGCAATCAGCCCCAGCATTTT. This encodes CASGPGQRSNQPQHF.